Presented here are 16 T cell receptor beta chains from one specimen sequenced in a study of T-cell memory formation after mild COVID-19. Each CDR3 protein is one row after TCRdb ran MiXCR on the 5' RACE reads. The sample holds about 400,000 distinct CDR3 sequences, 13% to 15% seen once. Sequenced sample: PBMCs or a T cell subset sorted from them (not recorded which). These receptors were taken from a man aged 18 to 29 who had mild COVID-19 (a few samples of this study predate the infection). Cell type and time point are not known.

This clonotype occurred a few times. V usage is TRBV24-1 and J usage is TRBJ2-3, with D possibly being TRBD2 (7 bases). V was shortened by 5 bases and J by 1 base, with 9 bases between the two germline ends. The germline gives CDR1 KGHDR, CDR2 SFDVKD. CDR3 length: 14 amino acids. CDR3 in DNA: TGTGCCACCAGTGTGCGGGGGCGCACAGATACGCAGTATTTT. Translating gives CATSVRGRTDTQYF.

CDR3 in amino acids: CATSRDDRGTAGANVLTF. The DNA of the CDR3 is TGTGCCACCAGCAGAGACGATCGGGGTACGGCTGGGGCCAACGTCCTGACTTTC. V usage is TRBV15 and J usage is TRBJ2-6, with D maybe TRBD2 (5 bases). V was shortened by 0 bases and J by 2 bases, with 14 bases between the two germline ends. CDR1 LNHNV and CDR2 YYDKDF come from the germline V gene (reference sequence). CDR3 size: 18 residues.

There are many counts of this clonotype. The rearrangement joins TRBV7-9 to TRBJ1-1; D gene unclear. Germline CDR1 is SEHNR and CDR2 is FQNEAQ (reference sequence). V gave up 5 bases and J gave up 10 bases, with 17 bases separating them. The CDR3 contains 13 residues. The CDR3 sequence: CASSPPTDLRAFF. CDR3 coding DNA: TGTGCCAGCAGCCCGCCGACTGATCTGAGAGCTTTCTTT. Based on the CDR3 plus reference TRBV7-9 and TRBJ1-1, the full variable domain is DTGVSQNPRHKITKRGQNVTFRCDPISEHNRLYWYRQTLGQGPEFLTYFQNEAQLEKSRLLSDRFSAERPKGSFSTLEIQRTEQGDSAMYLCASSPPTDLRAFFGQGTRLTVV.

This clonotype was counted a few times. J is TRBJ1-2 and V is TRBV6-2 or TRBV6-3; the D is unclear. CDR1 is MNHEY and CDR2 is SVGEGT in the germline V gene. This CDR3 is built from 18 residues. V gave up 0 bases and J gave up 5 bases, with 22 bases separating them. The CDR3 protein is CASSYSRCCRPAGYGYTF. The CDR3 bases are TGTGCCAGCAGTTACTCGAGGTGCTGCCGGCCTGCGGGGTATGGCTACACCTTC.

The rearrangement links TRBV6-5 to TRBJ2-7; D remains unclear. This CDR3 spans 16 amino acids. With 0 bases removed from V and 6 bases from J, the gap between germline ends came to 18 bases. Germline V gives CDR1 MNHEY, CDR2 SVGAGI. The CDR3 DNA reads as TGTGCCAGCAGTTACTCTTTTTTTGCGGCACGGCTCGAGCAGTACTTC. It translates to CASSYSFFAARLEQYF.

The CDR3 loop reads CASSQDRGAAQTQYF. The CDR3 DNA reads TGCGCCAGCAGCCAAGATCGTGGGGCCGCCCAGACCCAGTACTTC. The chain uses TRBV4-3 and TRBJ2-5, with D possibly being TRBD1 (5 bases). The CDR3 sequence is 15 residues long. The ends were cut back, 0 bases at V and 6 bases at J, with 14 bases in the middle. Germline CDR1 and CDR2: LGHNA and YSLEER.

The chain employs TRBV12-3 or TRBV12-4 and TRBJ2-5, with a possible D match to TRBD2 (5 bases). The CDR3 is 14 amino acids. V dropped 5 bases and J dropped 5 bases, with 15 bases sitting between them. CDR3 bases: TGTGCCAGCAGTCGCCGGGGTTCGGTCGAGACCCAGTACTTC. It encodes CASSRRGSVETQYF.

The rearrangement links TRBV4-1 to TRBJ2-4; TRBD2 matches 12 bases. The CDR3 totals 15 residues. Germline-derived CDR1 and CDR2 are MGHRA and YSYEKL. J gave up 5 bases and V 3 bases, and 2 bases lay outside the gene matches. The CDR3 DNA sequence: TGCGCCAGCAGCCACCTAGCGGGGGGGCAAAACATTCAGTACTTC. It is translated as CASSHLAGGQNIQYF.

This clonotype was seen a handful of times. This chain links TRBV7-9 with TRBJ1-2; 7 bases fit TRBD1. CDR3 length: 17 residues. Unmatched junction bases numbered 9, after V lost 1 base and J lost 1 base. CDR1 SEHNR and CDR2 FQNEAQ come from the germline V gene (reference sequence). Here the CDR3 reads CASSLGPGTAFNYGYTF. CDR3 coding DNA: TGTGCCAGCAGCTTAGGCCCCGGGACAGCGTTTAACTATGGCTACACCTTC. The full variable domain, completed using reference TRBV7-9 and TRBJ1-2, is DTGVSQNPRHKITKRGQNVTFRCDPISEHNRLYWYRQTLGQGPEFLTYFQNEAQLEKSRLLSDRFSAERPKGSFSTLEIQRTEQGDSAMYLCASSLGPGTAFNYGYTFGSGTRLTVV.

The CDR3 DNA reads TGCGCCAGCAGCCAAGATGAGACTAGCGGGGGGGCATATGAGCAGTTCTTC. Encoded protein: CASSQDETSGGAYEQFF. This chain connects TRBV4-1 to TRBJ2-1; 14 bases match TRBD2. J was trimmed by 8 bases and V by 0 bases; bases with no gene match: 6. CDR1 MGHRA and CDR2 YSYEKL come from the germline V gene. The CDR3 is made up of 17 amino acids.

This chain joins TRBV5-1 and TRBJ2-7; unclear D gene. This CDR3 contains 14 residues. Germline V gives CDR1 SGHRS, CDR2 YFSETQ. Trimming took 3 bases from V and 3 from J, leaving 13 bases between them. The CDR3 here is CASSSSDVIYEQYF. CDR3 nucleotide sequence: TGCGCCAGCAGCTCCTCGGATGTTATCTACGAGCAGTACTTC.

The chain carries TRBV12-3 or TRBV12-4 and TRBJ2-3; unclear D gene. CDR3 size: 13 residues. Between the trimmed V and J ends, which lost 3 bases and 3 bases, there was a span of 7 bases. The CDR3 sequence: CASSFARTDTQYF. The CDR3 region has the DNA TGTGCCAGCAGTTTTGCCAGGACAGATACGCAGTATTTT.

Ten or more counts support this clonotype. V is TRBV7-9 and J is TRBJ1-1; TRBD1 aligns across 10 bases. Germline V gene lookup returns CDR1 SEHNR and CDR2 FQNEAQ (reference sequence). The CDR3 has 15 residues. The V segment lost 5 bases and the J segment 8 bases; nucleotides outside the gene matches: 11. The CDR3 DNA sequence: TGTGCCAGCAGCACCCCCCGGGACAGGGGACGCGAAGCTTTCTTT. Protein product: CASSTPRDRGREAFF.

Only a few counts were recorded for this clonotype. This CDR3 is CSARVRWAEKLFF. CDR3 nucleotide sequence: TGCAGTGCTAGAGTCCGGTGGGCCGAAAAACTGTTTTTT. The chain joins TRBV20-1 to TRBJ1-4; D unclear. Germline V gives CDR1 DFQATT, CDR2 SNEGSKA (reference sequence). CDR3 length: 13 residues. The germline V and J ends were trimmed by 1 base and 8 bases, with 11 bases remaining between them.

This clonotype was counted between two and nine times. This sequence joins TRBV12-3 or TRBV12-4 and TRBJ2-2; D is unresolved. The CDR3 covers 13 residues. The germline V and J ends were trimmed by 7 bases and 9 bases, with 15 bases remaining between them. CDR3 protein: CASKGTEDRELFF. CDR3 sequence (DNA): TGTGCCAGCAAGGGAACAGAGGACCGGGAGCTGTTTTTT.

In this sample, this clonotype turned up a few times. The chain carries TRBV10-3 and TRBJ1-1; no firm D call. The ends were cut back, 4 bases at V and 2 bases at J, with 5 bases in the middle. Germline CDR1 is ENHRY and CDR2 is SYGVKD. The length of the CDR3 is 12 residues. The CDR3 DNA reads TGTGCCATCAGTGTGGAAAACACTGAAGCTTTCTTT. Protein: CAISVENTEAFF.